By share, the clone carrying this T cell receptor (delta chain) ranks as medium-sized. Distinct nucleotide sequences in the sample also encode this CDR3. TCRdb re-called the reads via CATT. The repertoire includes 4,600 or so delta-chain clones, about 3.4% of them detected once, and over 9.5% sits in the top ten. Trimming stripped 0 bases from V and 0 bases from J, with 10 bases between. The CDR3 has 15 residues. Germline V CDR1 and CDR2: GEAIGNYY, EKD. The data belong to a study of gamma-delta chains in newborns, infants, children. Material: blood. The rearrangement uses TRDV2 and TRDJ1; maybe TRDD3 (5 bases). The TCR was taken from a child who was a newborn, infant or young child, either healthy, febrile or measles-vaccinated (not recorded which). In DNA form, the CDR3 reads TGTGCCTGTGACACCGTCGCGGGGGACACCGATAAACTCATCTTT. Protein sequence: CACDTVAGDTDKLIF.